The 20 T cell receptor beta chains below were found in one sample sequenced in a study of cytomegalovirus exposure and HLA in healthy donors. Primers for the PCR totalled 60 Vbeta and 13 Jbeta. Method: immunoSEQ multiplex PCR; TCRdb's copy keeps in-frame clones and lacks some. The top ten hold 1.5% to 2% of the sample, which has 150,000 or so clones, over 60% seen once. Sequences were obtained from PBMCs. The receptors here all came from a woman aged 25 to 39 in good health and CMV-seronegative.

A single count supports this clone. This sequence joins TRBV30 and TRBJ1-5; D call uncertain. Germline V lookup: CDR1 GTSNPN, CDR2 SVGIG (reference sequence). Trimming cost V 1 base and J 4 bases, with 17 bases left between them. There are 16 residues in the CDR3. For the CDR3, the DNA is TGTGCCTGGAGTGCCCTCATGCGGGGTCCTAATCAGCCCCAGCATTTT. Translated, it gives CAWSALMRGPNQPQHF.

In this sample, this clone turned up a few times. The rearrangement uses TRBV11-2 and TRBJ2-7; D might be TRBD2 (6 bases). The germline V gene has CDR1 SGHAT and CDR2 FQNNGV. Deletions cut 2 bases from V and 3 bases from J, with 11 bases between. The CDR3 is made up of 14 amino acids. CDR3 coding DNA: TGTGCCAGCAGCTTATTGAGGGGAGGCTACGAGCAGTACTTC. Translating gives CASSLLRGGYEQYF.

This clone has a handful of counts. An end of the junction does not agree with germline; a read error may underlie this. The gene calls are TRBV9 and TRBJ1-2; 7 bases fit TRBD1. The germline CDR1 and CDR2 sequences are SGDLS and YYNGEE. The CDR3 consists of 12 residues. The CDR3 DNA reads TGTGCCAGCAGCGCCCCAGGACAGGAGACTATGTTC. It encodes CASSAPGQETMF.

The gene calls are TRBV20-1 and TRBJ1-2; D perhaps matches TRBD1 (6 bases). Germline CDR1 reads DFQATT; CDR2 reads SNEGSKA (reference sequence). The CDR3 contains 11 residues. V was clipped by 7 bases and J by 5 bases, with 11 bases between them. The CDR3 here is CSVRTAYGYTF. In DNA form, the CDR3 reads TGCAGTGTACGGACAGCTTATGGCTACACCTTC.

The V and J genes are TRBV27 and TRBJ1-1, with D unresolved. CDR1 and CDR2 (germline): MNHEY, SMNVEV (reference sequence). This CDR3 comprises 14 residues. Trimming removed 3 bases at V and 1 base at J, with 9 bases between. The CDR3: CASSFQVGNTEAFF. The CDR3 DNA is TGTGCCAGCAGTTTCCAGGTAGGGAACACTGAAGCTTTCTTT.

The chain joins TRBV7-2 to TRBJ1-2, with D perhaps matching TRBD1 (6 bases). The V gene lost 6 bases and the J gene lost 3 bases, with 11 bases spanning the gap. Germline V gene data show CDR1 as SGHTA and CDR2 as FQGNSA. This CDR3 comprises 13 residues. The CDR3 reads CASSYTGYYGYTF. Here the CDR3 DNA reads TGTGCCAGCAGTTACACAGGGTACTATGGCTACACCTTC.

This chain connects TRBV19 to TRBJ1-6; D ambiguous. The CDR3 is made up of 13 amino acids. Germline CDR1 reads LNHDA; CDR2 reads SQIVND (reference sequence). Between the trimmed V and J ends, which lost 10 bases and 0 bases, there was a span of 7 bases. CDR3 sequence (DNA): TGTGCCATAAGTAGCTCCTATAATTCACCCCTCCACTTT. Translation gives CAISSSYNSPLHF.

The rearrangement joins TRBV27 to TRBJ2-1; TRBD2 aligns across 13 bases. This CDR3 is built from 16 residues. V was pared by 7 bases and J by 1 base, with 4 bases of the junction left unmatched. Germline CDR1 and CDR2: MNHEY and SMNVEV (reference sequence). Written as DNA, the CDR3 is TGTGCCAGCATAACTAGCGGGAGGGAATCCTACAATGAGCAGTTCTTC. Protein: CASITSGRESYNEQFF.

The chain employs TRBV7-9 and TRBJ2-5; the D gene is possibly TRBD1 (5 bases). Germline values: CDR1 SEHNR, CDR2 FQNEAQ (reference sequence). V was cut by 7 bases and J by 2 bases, with 14 bases left in between. The CDR3 extends over 14 amino acids. CDR3 nucleotide sequence: TGTGCCAGCAAAAGGGGTTCGGAGCAAGAGACCCAGTACTTC. Its protein is CASKRGSEQETQYF.

This clone was counted a few times. The J gene is TRBJ2-7, the V gene TRBV7-6; TRBD1 matches at 9 bases. This CDR3 spans 16 amino acids. Germline V lookup: CDR1 SGHVS, CDR2 FNYEAQ. J gave up 0 bases and V 5 bases, and 8 bases lay outside the gene matches. The CDR3 DNA follows: TGTGCCAGCAGCCAACTGACAGGGGGGGGCTCCTACGAGCAGTACTTC. Translated: CASSQLTGGGSYEQYF.

The rearrangement uses TRBV4-3 and TRBJ1-5; D call uncertain. Germline V lookup: CDR1 LGHNA, CDR2 YSLEER. This CDR3 spans 15 amino acids. Trimming left V 0 bases short and J 3 bases short, with 9 bases between. CDR3 in amino acids: CASSQDRSYNQPQHF. The CDR3 nucleotides read TGCGCCAGCAGCCAAGACAGGTCATACAATCAGCCCCAGCATTTT.

This clone showed up just a few times. The rearrangement uses TRBV19 and TRBJ1-4; 7 bases agree with TRBD1. The CDR3 spans 15 residues. Germline V gives CDR1 LNHDA, CDR2 SQIVND (reference sequence). The junction had 10 bases not matched to a gene; V was cut back by 4 bases and J by 8 bases. CDR3 residues: CASSTTGEVGEKLFF. The DNA for the CDR3 is TGTGCCAGTAGTACTACAGGGGAGGTGGGGGAAAAACTGTTTTTT.

About this clone itself: One end of the junction varies from germline; a read error may be responsible. The V and J genes are TRBV7-9 and TRBJ2-1; 14 nucleotides agree with TRBD2. The CDR3 has 17 residues. Germline V lookup: CDR1 SEHNR, CDR2 FQNEAQ (reference sequence). CDR3 sequence reads: CSSSSKGGLAGVLEQFF. The CDR3 DNA sequence: TGTTCCAGCAGCTCCAAAGGGGGACTAGCGGGAGTACTCGAGCAGTTCTTC.

V usage is TRBV28 and J usage is TRBJ1-6; D remains unclear. Trimming took off 2 bases at V and 8 bases at J, with 7 bases between the two ends. Germline V lookup: CDR1 MDHEN, CDR2 SYDVKM. This CDR3 is built from 13 residues. CDR3 residues: CASSLGLYSPLHF. DNA of the CDR3: TGTGCCAGCAGTTTAGGGCTTTATTCACCCCTCCACTTT.

V and J are TRBV27 and TRBJ1-1, with a weak D call TRBD1 (5 bases). Germline-derived CDR1 and CDR2 are MNHEY and SMNVEV (reference sequence). V gave up 10 bases and J gave up 2 bases, with 17 bases separating them. The CDR3 has 14 amino acids. The CDR3 nucleotides are TGTGCCACCACGGCCGCGGGGGGAAACACTGAAGCTTTCTTT. Translation: CATTAAGGNTEAFF.

The rearrangement uses TRBV7-9 and TRBJ1-1; no clear D. V was trimmed by 1 base and J by 9 bases, leaving 9 bases between them. This CDR3 comprises 12 residues. Looked up from germline, CDR1 is SEHNR and CDR2 is FQNEAQ (reference sequence). CDR3 nucleotide sequence: TGTGCCAGCAGCTTAGGTGTTGGGCAAGCTTTCTTT. Its translation: CASSLGVGQAFF.

The gene calls are TRBV30 and TRBJ2-3; D gene uncertain. The CDR3 spans 11 residues. Germline assignment: CDR1 GTSNPN and CDR2 SVGIG (reference sequence). V was trimmed by 6 bases and J by 14 bases, leaving 18 bases between them. CDR3 loop: CACPKGGSWYF. CDR3 DNA sequence: TGTGCCTGCCCTAAAGGCGGATCATGGTATTTT. Combining the CDR3 with reference TRBV30 and TRBJ2-3 gives the whole variable domain SQTIHQWPATLVQPVGSPLSLECTVEGTSNPNLYWYRQAAGRGLQLLFYSVGIGQISSEVPQNLSASRPQDRQFILSSKKLLLSDSGFYLCACPKGGSWYFGPGTRLTVL.

The chain recombines TRBV5-4 with TRBJ2-7, with 11 positions matching TRBD2. The V and J ends lost 3 bases and 3 bases, in that order; junction bases with no gene match: 5. The germline gives CDR1 SGHNT, CDR2 YYREEE (reference sequence). The CDR3 spans 15 residues. CDR3 region: CASSSGTSGNYEQYF. For the CDR3, the DNA is TGTGCCAGCAGCTCGGGGACTAGCGGAAACTACGAGCAGTACTTC.

Comment on this clone: One end of the junction varies from germline; a read error may be responsible. The CDR3 DNA reads as TGTGCCAGCAGCTTTCGACAGGGGAACTATGGCTACCCCTTC. Amino acid sequence: CASSFRQGNYGYPF. The chain combines TRBV7-2 with TRBJ1-2; TRBD1 matches at 8 bases. The CDR3 loop spans 14 amino acids. Germline loops: CDR1 SGHTA, CDR2 FQGNSA.

This clone was seen once. V usage is TRBV5-1 and J usage is TRBJ1-1; tentatively, D is TRBD1 (6 bases). CDR1 and CDR2 (germline): SGHRS, YFSETQ. The V end was cut by 0 bases, the J end by 4 bases, with 7 bases between. This CDR3 contains 13 residues. CDR3 sequence: CASSLEQGTEAFF. The CDR3 DNA is TGCGCCAGCAGCTTGGAACAGGGCACTGAAGCTTTCTTT.